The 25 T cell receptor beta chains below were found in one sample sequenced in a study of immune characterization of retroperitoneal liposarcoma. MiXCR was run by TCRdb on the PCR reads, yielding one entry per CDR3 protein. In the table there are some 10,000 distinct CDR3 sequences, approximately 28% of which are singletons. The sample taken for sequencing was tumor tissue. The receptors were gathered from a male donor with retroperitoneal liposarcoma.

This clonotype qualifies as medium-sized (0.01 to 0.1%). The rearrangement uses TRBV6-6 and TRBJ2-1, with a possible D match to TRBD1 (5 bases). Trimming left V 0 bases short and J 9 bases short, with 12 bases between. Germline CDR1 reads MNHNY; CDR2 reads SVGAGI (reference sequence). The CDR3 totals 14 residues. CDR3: CASSYSTVSFEQFF. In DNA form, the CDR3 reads TGTGCCAGCAGTTACTCGACAGTTAGCTTTGAGCAGTTCTTC.

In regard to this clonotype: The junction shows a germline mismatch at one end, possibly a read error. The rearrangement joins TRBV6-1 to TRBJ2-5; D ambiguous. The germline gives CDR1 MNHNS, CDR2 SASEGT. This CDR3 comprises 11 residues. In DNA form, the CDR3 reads TGTGCCAGCAGTGAAGCGCTCTATGGATTCTTC. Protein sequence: CASSEALYGFF.

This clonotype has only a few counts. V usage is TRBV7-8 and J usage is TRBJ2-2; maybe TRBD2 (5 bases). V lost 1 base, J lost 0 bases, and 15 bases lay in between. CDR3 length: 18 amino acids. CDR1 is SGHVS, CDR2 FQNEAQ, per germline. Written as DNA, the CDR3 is TGTGCCAGCAGCTTAGTAACTCGGGGTAGGGCGAACACCGGGGAGCTGTTTTTT. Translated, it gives CASSLVTRGRANTGELFF.

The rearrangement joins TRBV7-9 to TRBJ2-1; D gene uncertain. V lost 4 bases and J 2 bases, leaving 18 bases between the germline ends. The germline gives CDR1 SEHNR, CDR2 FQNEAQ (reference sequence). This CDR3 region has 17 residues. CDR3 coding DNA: TGTGCCAGCAGCTACGAACTGGGAATATCTCCCTACAATGAGCAGTTCTTC. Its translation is CASSYELGISPYNEQFF. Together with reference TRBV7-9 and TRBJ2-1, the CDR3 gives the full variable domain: DTGVSQNPRHKITKRGQNVTFRCDPISEHNRLYWYRQTLGQGPEFLTYFQNEAQLEKSRLLSDRFSAERPKGSFSTLEIQRTEQGDSAMYLCASSYELGISPYNEQFFGPGTRLTVL.

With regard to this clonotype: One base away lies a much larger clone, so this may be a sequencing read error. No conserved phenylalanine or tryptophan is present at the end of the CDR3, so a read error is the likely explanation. CDR3 nucleotide sequence: TGTGCCAGCAGAGGGGGATACGGAATCCAAGAGACCCAGTACTTG. Amino acid sequence: CASRGGYGIQETQYL. V gene TRBV11-2 combines with J gene TRBJ2-5, with D possibly matching TRBD1 (6 bases). The V gene lost 6 bases and the J gene lost 1 base, with 15 bases spanning the gap. The CDR3 contains 15 residues. Looked up from germline, CDR1 is SGHAT and CDR2 is FQNNGV.

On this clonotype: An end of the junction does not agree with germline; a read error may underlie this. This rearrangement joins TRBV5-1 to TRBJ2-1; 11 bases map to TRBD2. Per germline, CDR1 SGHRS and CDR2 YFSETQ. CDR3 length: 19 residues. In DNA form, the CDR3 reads TGCGCCAGCACTCCAGGATTGACTAGCGGGGCGGGATCCTACAATGAACAGTTCTTC. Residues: CASTPGLTSGAGSYNEQFF.

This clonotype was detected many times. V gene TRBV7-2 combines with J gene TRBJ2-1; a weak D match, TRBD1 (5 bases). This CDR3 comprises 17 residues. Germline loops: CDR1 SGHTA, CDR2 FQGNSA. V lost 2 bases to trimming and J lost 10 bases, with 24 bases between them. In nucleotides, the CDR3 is TGTGCCAGCAGCTTATCGGCCTCATGGACAAACTCCTACGAGCAGTTCTTC. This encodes CASSLSASWTNSYEQFF.

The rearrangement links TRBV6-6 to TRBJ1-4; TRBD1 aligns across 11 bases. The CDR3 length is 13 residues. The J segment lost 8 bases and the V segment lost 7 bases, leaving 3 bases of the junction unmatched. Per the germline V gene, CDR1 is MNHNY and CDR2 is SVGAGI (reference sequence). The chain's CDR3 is CASKGTGGEKLFF. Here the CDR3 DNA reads TGTGCCAGCAAAGGGACAGGGGGGGAAAAACTGTTTTTT.

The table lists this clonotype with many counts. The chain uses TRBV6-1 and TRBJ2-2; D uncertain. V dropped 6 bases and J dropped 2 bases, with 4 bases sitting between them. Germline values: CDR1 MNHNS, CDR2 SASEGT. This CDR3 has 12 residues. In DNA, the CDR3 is TGTGCCAGCAGCAGAAACACCGGGGAGCTGTTTTTT. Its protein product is CASSRNTGELFF.

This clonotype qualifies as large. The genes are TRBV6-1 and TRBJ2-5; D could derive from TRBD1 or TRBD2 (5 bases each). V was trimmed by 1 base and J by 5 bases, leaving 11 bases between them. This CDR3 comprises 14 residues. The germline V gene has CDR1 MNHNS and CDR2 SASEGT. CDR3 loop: CASSEGGTLETQYF. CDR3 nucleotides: TGTGCCAGCAGTGAAGGTGGGACCCTGGAGACCCAGTACTTC.

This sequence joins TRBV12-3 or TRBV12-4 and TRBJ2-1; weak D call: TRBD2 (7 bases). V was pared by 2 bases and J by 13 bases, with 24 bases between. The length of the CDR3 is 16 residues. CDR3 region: CASSLWDRPRGDIQFF. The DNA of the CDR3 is TGTGCCAGCAGTTTATGGGACCGACCCCGGGGGGACATTCAGTTCTTC.

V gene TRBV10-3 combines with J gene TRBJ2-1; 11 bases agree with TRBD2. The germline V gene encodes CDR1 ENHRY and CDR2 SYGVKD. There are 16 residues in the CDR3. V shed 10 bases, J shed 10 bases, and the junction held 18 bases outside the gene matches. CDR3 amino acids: CATKPSSGRPGYEQFF. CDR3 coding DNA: TGTGCCACCAAACCTTCTAGCGGGAGGCCAGGTTACGAGCAGTTCTTC.

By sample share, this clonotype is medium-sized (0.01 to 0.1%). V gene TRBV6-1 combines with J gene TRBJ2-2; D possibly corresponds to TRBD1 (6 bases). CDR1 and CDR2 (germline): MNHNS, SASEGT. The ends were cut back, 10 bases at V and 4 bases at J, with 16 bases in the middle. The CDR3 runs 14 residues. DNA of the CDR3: TGTGCCACCCGCCGAGACAGGTTCACCGGGGAGCTGTTTTTT. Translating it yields CATRRDRFTGELFF.

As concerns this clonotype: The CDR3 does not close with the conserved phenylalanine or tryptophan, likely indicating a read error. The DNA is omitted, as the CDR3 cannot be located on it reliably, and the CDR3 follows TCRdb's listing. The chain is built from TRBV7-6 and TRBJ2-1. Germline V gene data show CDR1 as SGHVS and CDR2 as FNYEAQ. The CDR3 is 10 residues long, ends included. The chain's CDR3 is CASSPRSSVL.

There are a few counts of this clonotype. CDR3: CASSFTQGNNEQYF. DNA for the CDR3: TGTGCCAGCAGCTTTACACAGGGAAACAATGAGCAGTACTTC. The V call is TRBV7-2, the J call TRBJ2-4; D is possibly TRBD1 (6 bases). V was trimmed by 3 bases and J by 13 bases, leaving 19 bases between them. The CDR3 totals 14 residues. Germline values: CDR1 SGHTA, CDR2 FQGNSA.

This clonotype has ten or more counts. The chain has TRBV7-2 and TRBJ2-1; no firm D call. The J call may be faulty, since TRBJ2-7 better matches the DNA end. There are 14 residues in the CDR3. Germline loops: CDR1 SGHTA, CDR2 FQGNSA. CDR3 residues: CASSLAHRNNEQYF. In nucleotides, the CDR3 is TGTGCCAGCAGCTTAGCCCATAGGAACAATGAGCAGTACTTC.

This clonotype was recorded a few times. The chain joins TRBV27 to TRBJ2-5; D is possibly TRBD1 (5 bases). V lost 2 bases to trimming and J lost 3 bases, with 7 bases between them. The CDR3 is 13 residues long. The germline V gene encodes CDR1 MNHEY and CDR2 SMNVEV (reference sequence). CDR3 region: CASSLLGEETQYF. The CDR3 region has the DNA TGTGCCAGCAGTTTACTAGGGGAAGAGACCCAGTACTTC.

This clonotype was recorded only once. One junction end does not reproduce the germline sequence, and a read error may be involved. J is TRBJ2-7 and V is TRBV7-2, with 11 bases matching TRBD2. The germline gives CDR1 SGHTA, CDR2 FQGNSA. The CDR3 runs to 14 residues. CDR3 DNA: TGTGCCAGCAGCGCTAGCGGGGGGCTCGAGACCCAGTGCTTC. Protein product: CASSASGGLETQCF. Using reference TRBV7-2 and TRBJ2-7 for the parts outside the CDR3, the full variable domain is GAGVSQSPSNKVTEKGKDVELRCDPISGHTALYWYRQSLGQGLEFLIYFQGNSAPDKSGLPSDRFSAERTGGSVSTLTIQRTQQEDSAVYLCASSASGGLETQCFGPGTRLTVT.

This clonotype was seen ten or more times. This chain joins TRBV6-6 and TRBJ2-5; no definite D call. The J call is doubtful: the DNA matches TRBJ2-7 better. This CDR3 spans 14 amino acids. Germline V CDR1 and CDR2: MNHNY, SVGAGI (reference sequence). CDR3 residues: CASSYLGGTYEQYF. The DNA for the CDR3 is TGTGCCAGCAGTTACTTAGGCGGAACCTACGAGCAGTACTTC.

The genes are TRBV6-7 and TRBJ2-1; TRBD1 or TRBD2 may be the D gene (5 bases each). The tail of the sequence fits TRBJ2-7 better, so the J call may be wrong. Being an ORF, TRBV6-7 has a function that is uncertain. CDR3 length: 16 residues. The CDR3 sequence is CASSPAYWGPLNEQYF. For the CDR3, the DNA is TGTGCCAGCAGTCCTGCGTATTGGGGACCACTCAATGAGCAGTACTTC.

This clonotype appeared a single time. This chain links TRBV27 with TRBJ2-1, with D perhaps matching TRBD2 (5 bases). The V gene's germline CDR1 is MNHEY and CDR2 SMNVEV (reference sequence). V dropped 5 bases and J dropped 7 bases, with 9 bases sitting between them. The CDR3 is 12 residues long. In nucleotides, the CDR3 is TGTGCCAGCAGTCCCGGGGTGAATGAGCAGTTCTTC. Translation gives CASSPGVNEQFF.

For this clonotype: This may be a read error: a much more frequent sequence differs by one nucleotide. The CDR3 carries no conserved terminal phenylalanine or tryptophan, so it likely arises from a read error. CDR3 region: CASSSGLAASYEQYS. The CDR3 nucleotides read TGTGCCAGCAGTTCGGGACTAGCGGCGTCCTACGAGCAGTACTCC. This rearrangement joins TRBV6-1 to TRBJ2-5; TRBD2 matches at 11 bases. Gene TRBJ2-7 matches the end of the DNA better, so the J call may be wrong. In germline, CDR1 is MNHNS, CDR2 SASEGT. This CDR3 contains 15 residues.

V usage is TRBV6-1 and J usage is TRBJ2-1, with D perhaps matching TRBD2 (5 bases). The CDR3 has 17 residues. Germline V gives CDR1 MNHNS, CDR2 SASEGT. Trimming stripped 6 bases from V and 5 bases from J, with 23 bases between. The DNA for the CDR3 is TGTGCCAGCAGCGACGTTCAGGAGGTGGAGGTTAACAATGAGCAGTTCTTC. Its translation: CASSDVQEVEVNNEQFF.

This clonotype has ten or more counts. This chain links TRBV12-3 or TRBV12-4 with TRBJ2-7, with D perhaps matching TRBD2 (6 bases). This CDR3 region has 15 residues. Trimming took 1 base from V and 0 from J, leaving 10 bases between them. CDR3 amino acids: CASSLEGGNSYEQYF. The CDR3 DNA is TGTGCCAGCAGTTTAGAGGGCGGGAACTCCTACGAGCAGTACTTC.

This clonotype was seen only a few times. The CDR3 DNA is TGTGCCACCAGCAGAGATGGTTTAGGGGTAGGGAATGAGCAGTTCTTC. It encodes CATSRDGLGVGNEQFF. The gene calls are TRBV15 and TRBJ2-1, with D possibly matching TRBD1 (5 bases). The V end was cut by 0 bases, the J end by 7 bases, with 16 bases between. This CDR3 contains 16 residues. In germline, CDR1 is LNHNV, CDR2 YYDKDF (reference sequence).